Each of the 20 T cell receptor beta chains below was sequenced from the same sample in a study of regulatory T cells in long-lasting Graves disease. In building TCR beta libraries, iRepertoire HTBI primers were used together with Arm-PCR of CDR3 regions. TCRdb ran MiXCR on the multiplex PCR reads and lists one entry per CDR3 protein. The table lists 200,000 to 250,000 distinct CDR3 sequences, around 16% of them singletons, with approximately 20% in the top ten. Time point in this sample: newly diagnosed GD, antithyroid drugs for less than 3 months. Extracted RNA from PBMCs served as the source of the TCR library. The specimen was peripheral blood mononuclear cells (PBMCs), collected at new diagnosis, from a patient treated with antithyroid drugs. These receptors all come from a female donor with Graves disease.

This clonotype was recorded many times. The chain combines TRBV6-1 with TRBJ2-5, with D tentatively TRBD1 (5 bases). CDR1 is MNHNS, CDR2 SASEGT, per germline. The V gene lost 7 bases and the J gene lost 4 bases, with 10 bases spanning the gap. CDR3 size: 12 residues. In DNA, the CDR3 is TGTGCCAGCACCACAGGTCTAGAGACCCAGTACTTC. Its protein is CASTTGLETQYF.

This clonotype occurred many times. The rearrangement uses TRBV12-3 or TRBV12-4 and TRBJ1-6, with 10 positions matching TRBD1. CDR3 length equals 14 residues. V dropped 7 bases and J dropped 6; count of bases not matched to a gene: 3. The CDR3: CASKRQGANSPLHF. In DNA, the CDR3 is TGTGCCAGCAAGAGACAGGGGGCTAATTCACCCCTCCACTTT.

The gene calls are TRBV15 and TRBJ1-1; D unclear. Trimming removed 6 bases at V and 3 bases at J, with 17 bases between. CDR3 size: 15 residues. CDR1 is LNHNV, CDR2 YYDKDF, per germline (reference sequence). The CDR3 DNA is TGTGCCACCAGTCGTAGCGGTGTTGTGGACACTGAAGCTTTCTTT. Its protein product is CATSRSGVVDTEAFF.

Points on this clonotype: It is likely a read error: a sequence one base away is far more abundant. This chain links TRBV6-1 with TRBJ2-5; 14 nucleotides line up with TRBD2. There are 14 residues in the CDR3. The germline CDR1 and CDR2 sequences are MNHNS and SASEGT. CDR3 in DNA: TGTGCCAGCAACCCGACTAGCGGGAGGGAGACCCGGTACTTC. Protein: CASNPTSGRETRYF.

At least ten counts were recorded for this clonotype. Mismatch with germline at one junction end may stem from a read error. V is TRBV27 and J is TRBJ2-2, with D unclear. Germline V gives CDR1 MNHEY, CDR2 SMNVEV (reference sequence). The CDR3 consists of 13 residues. The CDR3 loop reads CASSLLGTGELFF. CDR3 coding DNA: TGTGCCAGCAGCTTATTGGGCACCGGGGAGCTGTTTTTT.

The CDR3, as DNA: TGCAGTGCTAGTGGGCGGGGGACCGACTATGGCTACACCTTC. It codes for CSASGRGTDYGYTF. This sequence joins TRBV20-1 and TRBJ1-2; the D gene is possibly TRBD1 (5 bases). Germline CDR1 reads DFQATT; CDR2 reads SNEGSKA (reference sequence). V was shortened by 3 bases and J by 3 bases, with 14 bases between the two germline ends. The CDR3 covers 14 residues.

This clonotype was found a few times. A clone one base away is much larger, so this may be a read error. V and J are TRBV10-2 and TRBJ1-6; TRBD1 is a possible D gene (5 bases). Germline V gives CDR1 WSHSY, CDR2 SAAADI. The CDR3 is 17 residues long. The CDR3 sequence is CASSARDPSSYNSPPHF. CDR3 nucleotide sequence: TGCGCCAGCAGTGCCCGGGACCCTAGTTCCTATAATTCACCCCCCCACTTT.

This clonotype was seen many times. The chain has TRBV2 and TRBJ1-1, with D possibly matching TRBD1 (6 bases). Looked up from germline, CDR1 is SNHLY and CDR2 is FYNNEI. V was trimmed by 2 bases and J by 3 bases, leaving 13 bases between them. This CDR3 has 15 amino acids. CDR3 region: CASSEIGGWYTEAFF. The CDR3 DNA sequence: TGTGCCAGCAGTGAAATTGGGGGCTGGTACACTGAAGCTTTCTTT.

This clonotype was detected only once. One end of the junction does not line up with germline, which may come from a read error. The chain carries TRBV12-3 or TRBV12-4 and TRBJ1-5, with D tentatively TRBD1 (5 bases). The CDR3 has 15 amino acids. In DNA, the CDR3 is TGTGTCAGCAGTTTTATCGGAGAAGGGGTTCAGCCCCAGCATTTT. Translation gives CVSSFIGEGVQPQHF.

The table lists this clonotype with many counts. The gene calls are TRBV28 and TRBJ1-2; D remains ambiguous. Trimming removed 5 bases at V and 6 bases at J, with 7 bases between. There are 11 residues in the CDR3. CDR1 is MDHEN, CDR2 SYDVKM, per germline. As DNA, the CDR3 is TGTGCCAGCAGTCTATTCGATGGCTACACCTTC. Encoded protein: CASSLFDGYTF.

This clonotype was counted a single time. This chain connects TRBV6-2 or TRBV6-3 to TRBJ2-7, with 11 bases matching TRBD2. The V segment lost 0 bases and the J segment 6 bases; nucleotides outside the gene matches: 1. Germline CDR1 and CDR2: MNHEY and SVGEGT. The CDR3 spans 14 residues. CDR3 in amino acids: CASSYSSGRGEQYF. As DNA, the CDR3 is TGTGCCAGCAGTTACTCTAGCGGGAGGGGCGAGCAGTACTTC.

The sample holds many counts of this clonotype. V gene TRBV12-3 or TRBV12-4 combines with J gene TRBJ1-1, with D possibly TRBD1 on 6 matching bases. Trimming removed 6 bases at V and 6 bases at J, with 17 bases between. CDR3 length equals 14 residues. In DNA form, the CDR3 reads TGTGCCAGCAGGGAACAGGGTGATTCGTCTGAAGCTTTCTTT. Its protein is CASREQGDSSEAFF.

The CDR3 nucleotides read TGTGCCTGGAGCCCGTCGACGGTCTATGGCTACACCTTC. It specifies CAWSPSTVYGYTF. The chain uses TRBV30 and TRBJ1-2; D is ambiguous. CDR1 and CDR2 from the germline V gene are GTSNPN and SVGIG (reference sequence). The CDR3 has 13 amino acids. Trimming took off 3 bases at V and 4 bases at J, with 12 bases between the two ends. Full variable domain (rest looked up from reference TRBV30 and TRBJ1-2): SQTIHQWPATLVQPVGSPLSLECTVEGTSNPNLYWYRQAAGRGLQLLFYSVGIGQISSEVPQNLSASRPQDRQFILSSKKLLLSDSGFYLCAWSPSTVYGYTFGSGTRLTVV.

This clonotype was observed once. A single base is all that separates this from a far larger clone, so a read error is likely. This chain connects TRBV2 to TRBJ2-7, with TRBD1 matching 9 bases. From germline, CDR1 is SNHLY and CDR2 FYNNEI. This CDR3 has 14 residues. CDR3: CAGSPRGQGDEQYF. CDR3 DNA sequence: TGTGCCGGCAGCCCAAGGGGACAGGGTGACGAGCAGTACTTC.

This clonotype was observed at least ten times. The chain has TRBV6-2 or TRBV6-3 and TRBJ2-7, with 7 bases aligning to TRBD1. CDR3 length: 16 amino acids. V was clipped by 6 bases and J by 2 bases; unmatched bases: 13. Germline V CDR1 and CDR2: MNHEY, SVGEGT. CDR3 residues: CASSFPPGTVPYEQYF. The CDR3 bases are TGTGCCAGCAGCTTTCCCCCCGGGACAGTGCCCTACGAGCAGTACTTC.

For this clonotype: This could be a read error, since a much larger clone is one nucleotide away. The chain couples TRBV7-3 to TRBJ2-4; D is ambiguous. Germline V CDR1 and CDR2: SGHTA, FQGTGA. This CDR3 spans 13 amino acids. The CDR3: CAREALARNIQYF. The CDR3 coding sequence is TGTGCCCGCGAGGCCTTAGCCAGAAACATTCAGTACTTC.

In this sample, this clonotype turned up many times. The chain recombines TRBV6-1 with TRBJ2-3; D call uncertain. Germline-derived CDR1 and CDR2 are MNHNS and SASEGT. The CDR3 consists of 10 residues. Deletions cut 10 bases from V and 11 bases from J, with 13 bases between. CDR3 loop: CATGRMGQYF. The DNA for the CDR3 is TGTGCCACCGGCCGGATGGGGCAGTATTTT.

At least ten counts were recorded for this clonotype. The rearrangement uses TRBV24-1 and TRBJ2-1; D ambiguous. Trimming pared 5 bases from V and 10 bases from J, leaving 11 bases between. The germline CDR1 and CDR2 sequences are KGHDR and SFDVKD. The CDR3 sequence is 12 residues long. For the CDR3, the DNA is TGTGCCACCAGTGTCACAACGAGGGAGCAGTTCTTC. As protein: CATSVTTREQFF.

This clonotype has ten or more counts. This chain uses TRBV12-3 or TRBV12-4 with TRBJ2-5, with D hard to call. Between the trimmed V and J ends, which lost 2 bases and 5 bases, there was a span of 9 bases. CDR3 length: 13 amino acids. CDR3: CASSLIRRETQYF. The CDR3 bases are TGTGCCAGCAGTTTAATCAGGCGGGAGACCCAGTACTTC.

The table lists this clonotype with many counts. The chain joins TRBV20-1 to TRBJ2-3, with D possibly matching TRBD2 (6 bases). Germline CDR1 is DFQATT and CDR2 is SNEGSKA (reference sequence). This CDR3 region has 14 residues. V was shortened by 6 bases and J by 0 bases, with 13 bases between the two germline ends. CDR3 amino acids: CSARRAGSTDTQYF. The CDR3 region has the DNA TGCAGTGCAAGGCGGGCGGGAAGCACAGATACGCAGTATTTT.